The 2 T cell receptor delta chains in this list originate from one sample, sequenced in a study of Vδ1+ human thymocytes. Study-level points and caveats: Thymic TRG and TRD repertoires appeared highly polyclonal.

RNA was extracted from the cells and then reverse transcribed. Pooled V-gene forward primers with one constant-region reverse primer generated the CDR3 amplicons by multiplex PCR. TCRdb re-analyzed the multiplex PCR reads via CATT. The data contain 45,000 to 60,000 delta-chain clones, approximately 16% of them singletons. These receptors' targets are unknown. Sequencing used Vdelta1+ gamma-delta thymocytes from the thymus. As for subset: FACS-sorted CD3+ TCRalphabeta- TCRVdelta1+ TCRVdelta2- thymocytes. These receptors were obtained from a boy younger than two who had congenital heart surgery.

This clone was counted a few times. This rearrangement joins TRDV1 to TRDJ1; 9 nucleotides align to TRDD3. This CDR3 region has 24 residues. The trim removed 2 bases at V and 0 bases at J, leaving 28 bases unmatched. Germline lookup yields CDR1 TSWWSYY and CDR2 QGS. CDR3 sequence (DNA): TGTGCTCTTGGGGAATCGTTTGGTACAGTGGCGATGAATACTGGGGGAAAGGACACCGATAAACTCATCTTT. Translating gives CALGESFGTVAMNTGGKDTDKLIF.

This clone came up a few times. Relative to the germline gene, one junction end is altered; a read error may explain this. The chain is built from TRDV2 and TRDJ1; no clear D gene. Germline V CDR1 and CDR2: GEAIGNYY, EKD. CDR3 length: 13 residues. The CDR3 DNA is TGTGCCTGTGACTCTCCCCCGGTGAATAAACCCATCTTT. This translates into CACDSPPVNKPIF.